A selection of T cell receptor beta chains follows, all from one sample in a study of shared clonotypes between healthy human individuals. Produced via immunoSEQ multiplex PCR; TCRdb's table is partial and in-frame only. The sample lists 2 million to 3 million clones; approximately 93% were seen once. The sample consisted of naive CD4+ T cells from PBMCs. The source is a man between 18 and 35 years old in good health. Some clones in this sample may be carry-over from other donors' samples. The CDR3 runs from the conserved cysteine through the conserved F or W. A D gene is named only where the DNA matches it firmly. The listing skips clone size in some rows; elsewhere it reads once, few, many or a size class.

d_gene: -
j_gene: TRBJ1-4
v_gene: TRBV2
abundance: -
CDR3nt: TGTGCCAGCAGAAACCGGGCGGATGAAAAACTGTTTTTT
CDR3aa: CASRNRADEKLFF

d_gene: -
j_gene: TRBJ2-1
v_gene: TRBV10-3
abundance: -
CDR3nt: TGTGCCATCAGTGAGCCCGCTAGGAAAGGGGAGCAGTTCTTC
CDR3aa: CAISEPARKGEQFF

d_gene: -
j_gene: TRBJ2-7
v_gene: TRBV28
abundance: -
CDR3nt: TGTGCCAGCAGTTTATCTCCAGAAACCTACGAGCAGTACTTC
CDR3aa: CASSLSPETYEQYF

d_gene: -
j_gene: TRBJ1-1
v_gene: TRBV29-1
abundance: -
CDR3nt: TGCAGCGTTGGGGGGGTTCGATCTGAAGCTTTCTTT
CDR3aa: CSVGGVRSEAFF

d_gene: TRBD2
j_gene: TRBJ2-1
v_gene: TRBV7-3
abundance: once
CDR3nt: TGTGCCAGCAGCTCTCCGGGGGCTAGCGGGACCGCCTACAATGAGCAGTTCTTC
CDR3aa: CASSSPGASGTAYNEQFF

d_gene: TRBD2
j_gene: TRBJ2-2
v_gene: TRBV7-3
abundance: -
CDR3nt: TGTGCCCAAGGGAGGGGCAGAAACACCGGGGAGCTGTTTTTT
CDR3aa: CAQGRGRNTGELFF

d_gene: -
j_gene: TRBJ2-3
v_gene: TRBV11-2
abundance: -
CDR3nt: TGTGCCAGCAGCTTAGATCTGGGGGGCACAGATACGCAGTATTTT
CDR3aa: CASSLDLGGTDTQYF

d_gene: -
j_gene: TRBJ2-7
v_gene: TRBV5-1
abundance: -
CDR3nt: TGCGCCAGCAGCTTGACGGTTGAAGTATACGAGCAGTACTTC
CDR3aa: CASSLTVEVYEQYF

d_gene: -
j_gene: TRBJ1-1
v_gene: TRBV7-9
abundance: -
CDR3nt: TGTGCCAGCAGCTTAGCGGGGGGCGGCACTGAAGCTTTCTTT
CDR3aa: CASSLAGGGTEAFF

d_gene: -
j_gene: TRBJ2-3
v_gene: TRBV12-5
abundance: -
CDR3nt: TGTGCTAGTGGTTTCGGTGGGGGTCAAACAGATACGCAGTATTTT
CDR3aa: CASGFGGGQTDTQYF

d_gene: TRBD2
j_gene: TRBJ2-3
v_gene: TRBV28
abundance: -
CDR3nt: TGTGCCAGCAGTACACTAGCGGCAAACACAGATACGCAGTATTTT
CDR3aa: CASSTLAANTDTQYF

d_gene: TRBD1
j_gene: TRBJ1-2
v_gene: TRBV7-2
abundance: -
CDR3nt: TGTGCCAGCAGCTTAGCACAGGGGCTTGGCTACACCTTC
CDR3aa: CASSLAQGLGYTF

d_gene: TRBD1
j_gene: TRBJ2-1
v_gene: TRBV9
abundance: -
CDR3nt: TGTGCCAGTACGCGGACAGGGAGTAACAATGAGCAGTTCTTC
CDR3aa: CASTRTGSNNEQFF

d_gene: TRBD2
j_gene: TRBJ2-1
v_gene: TRBV5-1
abundance: -
CDR3nt: TGCGCCAGCAGCGGAATAGCGGGATCCTACAATGAGCAGTTCTTC
CDR3aa: CASSGIAGSYNEQFF

d_gene: TRBD1
j_gene: TRBJ1-4
v_gene: TRBV4-1
abundance: few
CDR3nt: TGCGCCAGCCAAGGACAGGGGAATGAAAAACTGTTTTTT
CDR3aa: CASQGQGNEKLFF

d_gene: TRBD2
j_gene: TRBJ2-4
v_gene: TRBV28
abundance: -
CDR3nt: TGTGCCAGCAGTTTGCAGGGACTAGCGGGAGTCGCCAAAAACATTCAGTACTTC
CDR3aa: CASSLQGLAGVAKNIQYF

d_gene: -
j_gene: TRBJ2-7
v_gene: TRBV27
abundance: -
CDR3nt: TGTGCCAGCAGTCAACCCGAGGGAAAGCAGTACTTC
CDR3aa: CASSQPEGKQYF

d_gene: -
j_gene: TRBJ1-1
v_gene: TRBV25-1
abundance: few
CDR3nt: TGTGCCAGCAGTGGAACCTTTCCCAACACTGAAGCTTTCTTT
CDR3aa: CASSGTFPNTEAFF

d_gene: -
j_gene: TRBJ2-3
v_gene: TRBV7-9
abundance: -
CDR3nt: TGTGCCAGCAGGGCCGCCTCAGATACGCAGTATTTT
CDR3aa: CASRAASDTQYF

d_gene: TRBD1
j_gene: TRBJ1-5
v_gene: TRBV7-7
abundance: once
CDR3nt: TGTGCCAGCAGCCCGGACAGGGCTCAGGGTAATCAGCCCCAGCATTTT
CDR3aa: CASSPDRAQGNQPQHF

d_gene: -
j_gene: TRBJ1-2
v_gene: TRBV25-1
abundance: -
CDR3nt: TGTGCCAGCAGTGAAAACTATGGCTACACCTTC
CDR3aa: CASSENYGYTF

d_gene: TRBD1
j_gene: TRBJ1-2
v_gene: TRBV18
abundance: -
CDR3nt: TGTGCCAGCTCTCCCGGACAGGGAGGATACTATGGCTACACCTTC
CDR3aa: CASSPGQGGYYGYTF

d_gene: TRBD1
j_gene: TRBJ1-1
v_gene: TRBV7-3
abundance: -
CDR3nt: TGTGCCAGCAGCTTAACAGGAGGGACAGAGAACACTGAAGCTTTCTTT
CDR3aa: CASSLTGGTENTEAFF

d_gene: -
j_gene: TRBJ1-1
v_gene: TRBV2
abundance: -
CDR3nt: TGTGCCAGCATAATGGGGGAATACACTGAAGCTTTCTTT
CDR3aa: CASIMGEYTEAFF

d_gene: -
j_gene: TRBJ1-5
v_gene: TRBV28
abundance: -
CDR3nt: TGTGCCAGCAGGTCCCGGACTAAAGATAGCAATCAGCCCCAGCATTTT
CDR3aa: CASRSRTKDSNQPQHF

d_gene: -
j_gene: TRBJ2-1
v_gene: TRBV30
abundance: once
CDR3nt: TGTGCCGGACAGCGCTCCTACAATGAGCAGTTCTTC
CDR3aa: CAGQRSYNEQFF